This TCR beta chain was sequenced for a study of control samples from healthy donors and cancer patients (dated by TCRdb to 2020 to 2021). Library creation used the immunoSEQ multiplex PCR assay. TCRdb's version of the immuneACCESS table is confined to in-frame rearrangements and falls short of the full clone set. An unresolved V gene accounts for under half of the shortfall where checked; the remainder is of unknown origin. This sample gives roughly 400,000 clones in total; 90% of them show up just once. 5% to 8% of the sample goes to the ten largest clones. About this clone itself: No cognate antigen has been identified for it. No clone much larger than this one lies a single base away; base qualities are absent.

Based on the germline V gene (reference sequence), the CDR1 and CDR2 sequences are LGHDT and YNNKEL. The CDR3 holds 14 amino acids from the cysteine to the phenylalanine. Solely the CDR3 DNA is kept, with 42 bases framed from the first base. V is pared back by 1 base and J by 3 bases, with 10 bases lying between the germline termini. Recombination connected TRBV3-1 (or the pseudogene TRBV3-2) to TRBJ2-7, and possibly TRBD1, on 6 matching bases. The receptor was derived from a man in his forties with head and neck cancer. The sequenced material came from PBMCs. The nucleotide sequence reads TGTGCCAGCAGCCAAGTCAAAGGGGGCTACGAGCAGTACTTC. It translates to CASSQVKGGYEQYF.